This T cell receptor (beta chain) was sequenced during a study of blood T cells in healthy people across ages. This clonotype has just a few counts. V lost 3 bases, J lost 3 bases, and 11 bases lay in between. Germline V gene lookup returns CDR1 DFQATT and CDR2 SNEGSKA (reference sequence). The CDR3 length is 13 residues. Then a second PCR, running roughly 7 to 11 cycles, was carried out with a sample-barcoded 5' primer and a J-beta primer mix. MiXCR, run by TCRdb on the 5' RACE reads, gives a single entry per CDR3 protein. The top ten hold less than 0.85% of the sample, which has 1 million or so distinct CDR3 sequences, approximately 25% seen once. These sequences were also reported in another study, on T cells of mothers and their children. That publication notes: Related pairs of mothers and children showed slightly higher, non-significant overlap versus unrelated pairs. Researchers found no T cell clones that were persistent and microchimeric.

The source material was blood. The chain couples TRBV20-1 to TRBJ1-2; D is undetermined. The sequence derives from a girl aged 2-9 years in good health. The CDR3 is CSASSDGYYGYTF. The CDR3 bases are TGCAGTGCTAGTTCAGACGGATACTATGGCTACACCTTC.